One and the same sample provided the 23 T cell receptor beta chains below, sequenced in a study of naive and memory T cell subsets. The beta constant-region primer was an equimolar mix of two oligonucleotides covering TRBC1 and TRBC2. One entry per CDR3 protein, called by TCRdb with MiXCR from the UMI-ligation and nested PCR reads. The sample lists some 85,000 distinct CDR3 sequences, around 13% occurring once. Sequences were obtained from central memory CD4+ T cells from blood. The receptors shown here come from a human donor in good health.

This clonotype has only a few counts. This chain joins TRBV5-4 and TRBJ2-1; D call uncertain. The CDR3 runs 18 residues. Germline CDR1 and CDR2: SGHNT and YYREEE (reference sequence). The V and J ends lost 4 bases and 0 bases respectively, with 20 bases between them. The CDR3 sequence is CASSTPTAPTSSYNEQFF. The CDR3 region has the DNA TGTGCCAGCAGCACACCGACTGCCCCTACATCCTCCTACAATGAGCAGTTCTTC.

The chain employs TRBV6-1 and TRBJ1-6; D gene unclear. Germline CDR1 and CDR2: MNHNS and SASEGT. V gave up 1 base and J gave up 0 bases, with 7 bases separating them. There are 16 residues in the CDR3. The CDR3 DNA sequence: TGTGCCAGCAGTGAAGGTGACGGCTCCTATAATTCACCCCTCCACTTT. Protein: CASSEGDGSYNSPLHF.

This clonotype was counted only a few times. This chain joins TRBV7-9 and TRBJ2-7, with TRBD1 matching 11 bases. Germline V gene lookup returns CDR1 SEHNR and CDR2 FQNEAQ (reference sequence). The ends lost 5 bases at V and 7 bases at J; junction bases unmatched: 19. The CDR3 consists of 18 residues. The CDR3 reads CASSRLMDRDRGGREQYF. DNA for the CDR3: TGTGCCAGCAGCCGATTAATGGACCGGGACAGGGGGGGTCGGGAGCAGTACTTC.

The chain has TRBV7-8 and TRBJ1-3; D remains ambiguous. This CDR3 comprises 16 residues. Germline CDR1 and CDR2: SGHVS and FQNEAQ. Trimming shortened V by 0 bases and J by 0 bases, and 9 bases separated the two germline ends. The DNA of the CDR3 is TGTGCCAGCAGCTTAGCCTCCACGAGCTCTGGAAACACCATATATTTT. It codes for CASSLASTSSGNTIYF. The whole variable domain, remainder taken from reference TRBV7-8 and TRBJ1-3, is GAGVSQSPRYKVAKRGQDVALRCDPISGHVSLFWYQQALGQGPEFLTYFQNEAQLDKSGLPSDRFFAERPEGSVSTLKIQRTQQEDSAVYLCASSLASTSSGNTIYFGEGSWLTVV.

The sample holds a few counts of this clonotype. CDR3 coding DNA: TGTGCCAGTAGGCGAAGACAGGACTCCTACAATGAGCAGTTCTTC. Protein product: CASRRRQDSYNEQFF. The rearrangement links TRBV19 to TRBJ2-1; D might be TRBD1 (6 bases). The CDR3 loop spans 15 amino acids. The germline V and J ends were trimmed by 6 bases and 0 bases, with 12 bases remaining between them. Germline values: CDR1 LNHDA, CDR2 SQIVND (reference sequence).

The chain joins TRBV4-3 to TRBJ1-6; the match to TRBD1 covers 7 bases. This CDR3 is built from 16 residues. The V and J ends lost 3 bases and 7 bases, in that order; junction bases with no gene match: 9. Germline lookup yields CDR1 LGHNA and CDR2 YSLEER. The CDR3 sequence is CASSHDRERRNSPLHF. Written as DNA, the CDR3 is TGCGCCAGCAGCCACGACAGGGAAAGGAGAAATTCACCCCTCCACTTT.

This clonotype has a count of ten or more. V gene TRBV6-1 combines with J gene TRBJ2-4; TRBD1 matches at 8 bases. This CDR3 region has 17 residues. The germline CDR1 and CDR2 sequences are MNHNS and SASEGT. Losses at the gene ends were 3 bases for V and 2 bases for J; bases not matched to a gene: 9. Written as DNA, the CDR3 is TGTGCCAGCAGTGAGGTACAGGGGGTCTCGTCCAAAAACATTCAGTACTTC. It codes for CASSEVQGVSSKNIQYF.

This clonotype has only a few counts. The chain links TRBV6-2 or TRBV6-3 to TRBJ2-3; D is possibly TRBD2 (6 bases). The length of the CDR3 is 19 residues. Looked up from germline, CDR1 is MNHEY and CDR2 is SVGEGT. The germline V and J ends were trimmed by 3 bases and 2 bases, with 24 bases remaining between them. The CDR3 DNA reads as TGTGCCAGCAGTTATGGATCTGGAGGGGATATGCGGCACACAGATACGCAGTATTTT. Protein product: CASSYGSGGDMRHTDTQYF.

This clonotype was counted ten times or more. The V gene is TRBV6-1, the J gene TRBJ2-3, with TRBD2 matching over 9 bases. This CDR3 comprises 15 residues. In germline, CDR1 is MNHNS, CDR2 SASEGT. Unmatched junction bases numbered 4, after V lost 6 bases and J lost 0 bases. The CDR3 DNA reads as TGTGCCAGCAGGGGACTAGCAGCTAGCACAGATACGCAGTATTTT. This gives the protein CASRGLAASTDTQYF.

The chain couples TRBV20-1 to TRBJ2-1, with 7 bases identical to TRBD2. Germline V gives CDR1 DFQATT, CDR2 SNEGSKA (reference sequence). The J segment lost 6 bases and the V segment lost 2 bases, leaving 7 bases of the junction unmatched. The CDR3 length is 14 residues. The CDR3, as DNA: TGCAGTGCTAGACAAGGGCGGGAGCGCAATGAGCAGTTCTTC. Residues: CSARQGRERNEQFF.

This clonotype was seen a few times. The chain couples TRBV15 to TRBJ1-5; no clear D. CDR3 length: 13 amino acids. V gave up 0 bases and J gave up 11 bases, with 11 bases separating them. Germline V CDR1 and CDR2: LNHNV, YYDKDF (reference sequence). The CDR3 here is CATSRDLTESQHF. CDR3 in DNA: TGTGCCACCAGCAGAGATCTAACGGAGTCCCAGCATTTT.

The chain couples TRBV2 to TRBJ1-2, with TRBD1 matching 9 bases. Trimming at V came to 5 bases and at J to 4 bases, leaving 5 bases not matched to a gene. Germline CDR1 and CDR2: SNHLY and FYNNEI. There are 14 residues in the CDR3. Here the CDR3 reads CASSNTGGTYGYTF. The CDR3 region has the DNA TGTGCCAGCAGTAACACAGGGGGCACCTATGGCTACACCTTC.

This sequence joins TRBV11-2 and TRBJ2-3; 7 positions match TRBD2. The germline V gene has CDR1 SGHAT and CDR2 FQNNGV. The CDR3 loop spans 12 amino acids. The CDR3 is CAGREVTDTQYF. For the CDR3, the DNA is TGTGCAGGTCGGGAGGTGACAGATACGCAGTATTTT. The variable domain in full, with the rest retrieved from reference TRBV11-2 and TRBJ2-3, is EAGVAQSPRYKIIEKRQSVAFWCNPISGHATLYWYQQILGQGPKLLIQFQNNGVVDDSQLPKDRFSAERLKGVDSTLKIQPAKLEDSAVYLCAGREVTDTQYFGPGTRLTVL.

This clonotype was observed at least ten times. Here the CDR3 reads CAISGREAEAFF. The CDR3 DNA reads as TGTGCCATCAGTGGTAGGGAGGCTGAAGCTTTCTTT. The rearrangement uses TRBV10-3 and TRBJ1-1; D ambiguous. The CDR3 spans 12 residues. Deletions cut 4 bases from V and 6 bases from J, with 9 bases between. Looked up from germline, CDR1 is ENHRY and CDR2 is SYGVKD.

The chain links TRBV7-9 to TRBJ2-7, with 8 positions matching TRBD2. The CDR3 length is 15 residues. V gave up 5 bases and J gave up 2 bases; unmatched junction bases: 8. Germline loops: CDR1 SEHNR, CDR2 FQNEAQ (reference sequence). The CDR3 coding sequence is TGTGCCAGCAGCCTAGGGGCTAGCGGGCCCTACGAGCAGTACTTC. Translating gives CASSLGASGPYEQYF.

This clonotype was seen a handful of times. The chain recombines TRBV20-1 with TRBJ2-1; TRBD2 matches 8 bases. This CDR3 is 17 amino acids long. The germline gives CDR1 DFQATT, CDR2 SNEGSKA (reference sequence). Trimming removed 0 bases from V and 1 base from J; junction bases left unmatched: 8. CDR3 nucleotides: TGCAGTGCTAGAGACTCATCTAGCGGGTGGTCCTACAATGAGCAGTTCTTC. Its translation is CSARDSSSGWSYNEQFF.

The chain uses TRBV6-6 and TRBJ1-3; the D gene is possibly TRBD1 (5 bases). The germline V gene encodes CDR1 MNHNY and CDR2 SVGAGI (reference sequence). V was shortened by 9 bases and J by 8 bases, with 14 bases between the two germline ends. The CDR3 totals 12 residues. In nucleotides, the CDR3 is TGTGCCAGTGCCCAGGAGACAGACACCATATATTTT. Protein sequence: CASAQETDTIYF.

The gene calls are TRBV7-7 and TRBJ2-1, with TRBD2 as a possible D gene (5 bases). CDR3 length: 16 residues. CDR1 and CDR2 from the germline V gene are SSHAT and FNYEAQ (reference sequence). Trimming took off 5 bases at V and 4 bases at J, with 18 bases between the two ends. Here the CDR3 DNA reads TGTGCCAGCAGCCCCAAAGTGTTGAGCGGATACAATGAGCAGTTCTTC. Its protein is CASSPKVLSGYNEQFF.

This clonotype appeared a few times. This chain links TRBV10-3 with TRBJ2-5, with 12 positions matching TRBD2. Germline V lookup: CDR1 ENHRY, CDR2 SYGVKD. The CDR3 loop spans 13 amino acids. V lost 8 bases to trimming and J lost 7 bases; unmatched junction nucleotides: 5. The CDR3 DNA reads TGTGCCATCGAGTCTAGCGGGAGGGGGACCCAGTACTTC. This encodes CAIESSGRGTQYF.

This clonotype was seen more than once but under ten times. V gene TRBV28 combines with J gene TRBJ2-7; D is perhaps TRBD1 or TRBD2 (5 bases each). V was cut by 4 bases and J by 3 bases, with 16 bases left in between. The length of the CDR3 is 15 residues. Germline V gene sequence: CDR1 MDHEN, CDR2 SYDVKM. The CDR3 here is CASSSGSGTVYEQYF. CDR3 nucleotide sequence: TGTGCCAGCAGTTCGGGATCCGGGACCGTCTACGAGCAGTACTTC.

The V gene is TRBV6-6, the J gene TRBJ1-1; D call uncertain. The CDR3 covers 13 residues. Germline-derived CDR1 and CDR2 are MNHNY and SVGAGI (reference sequence). The V end was cut by 3 bases, the J end by 0 bases, with 5 bases between. This CDR3 reads CASSYSLNTEAFF. Written as DNA, the CDR3 is TGTGCCAGCAGTTATTCCTTGAACACTGAAGCTTTCTTT.

J is TRBJ2-3 and V is TRBV5-1, with TRBD1 as a possible D gene (8 bases). Germline assignment: CDR1 SGHRS and CDR2 YFSETQ. V lost 4 bases to trimming and J lost 6 bases, with 18 bases between them. This CDR3 contains 15 residues. The CDR3 loop is CASSQGQEGGDTQYF. The CDR3, as DNA: TGCGCCAGCAGCCAGGGACAGGAGGGAGGGGATACGCAGTATTTT.

This clonotype was seen more than once but under ten times. The chain links TRBV6-5 to TRBJ1-4; D is unclear. Germline lookup yields CDR1 MNHEY and CDR2 SVGAGI. This CDR3 has 15 residues. The ends were cut back, 5 bases at V and 4 bases at J, with 14 bases in the middle. CDR3 sequence reads: CASSRTRVLNEKLFF. CDR3 DNA: TGTGCCAGCAGTCGAACCCGGGTACTTAATGAAAAACTGTTTTTT.